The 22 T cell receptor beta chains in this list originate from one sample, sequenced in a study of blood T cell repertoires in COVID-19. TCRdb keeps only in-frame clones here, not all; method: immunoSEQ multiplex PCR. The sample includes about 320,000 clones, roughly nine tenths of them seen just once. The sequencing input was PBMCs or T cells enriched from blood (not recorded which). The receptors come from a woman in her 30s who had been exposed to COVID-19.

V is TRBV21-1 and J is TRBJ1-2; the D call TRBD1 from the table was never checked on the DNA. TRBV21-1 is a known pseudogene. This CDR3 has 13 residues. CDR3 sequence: CASRGRGNYGYTF. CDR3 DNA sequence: TGTGCCAGCAGAGGAAGGGGAAACTATGGCTACACCTTC.

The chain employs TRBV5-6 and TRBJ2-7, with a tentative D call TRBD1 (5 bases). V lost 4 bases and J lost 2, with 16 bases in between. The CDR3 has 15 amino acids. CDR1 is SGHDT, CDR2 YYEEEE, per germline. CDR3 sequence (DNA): TGTGCCAGCAGCCATGGCGTCGCAGGGACCTACGAGCAGTACTTC. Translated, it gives CASSHGVAGTYEQYF.

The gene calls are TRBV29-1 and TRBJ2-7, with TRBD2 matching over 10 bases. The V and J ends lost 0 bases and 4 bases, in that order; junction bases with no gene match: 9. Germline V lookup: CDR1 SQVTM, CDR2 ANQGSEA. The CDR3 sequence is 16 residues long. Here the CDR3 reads CSVEEASGGRRYEQYF. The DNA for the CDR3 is TGCAGCGTTGAAGAGGCTAGCGGGGGCCGCCGGTACGAGCAGTACTTC.

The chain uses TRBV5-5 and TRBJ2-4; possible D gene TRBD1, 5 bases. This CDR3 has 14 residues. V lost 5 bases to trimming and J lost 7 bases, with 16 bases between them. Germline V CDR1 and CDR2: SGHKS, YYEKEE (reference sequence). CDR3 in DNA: TGTGCCAGCAGGGAAACAGGACAAGCGAACATTCAGTACTTC. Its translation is CASRETGQANIQYF.

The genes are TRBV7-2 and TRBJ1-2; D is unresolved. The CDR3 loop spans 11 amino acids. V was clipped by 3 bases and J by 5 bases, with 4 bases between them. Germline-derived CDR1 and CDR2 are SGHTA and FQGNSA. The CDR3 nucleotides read TGTGCCAGCAGCTTGACTTATGGCTACACCTTC. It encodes CASSLTYGYTF. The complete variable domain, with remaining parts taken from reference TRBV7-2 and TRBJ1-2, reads GAGVSQSPSNKVTEKGKDVELRCDPISGHTALYWYRQSLGQGLEFLIYFQGNSAPDKSGLPSDRFSAERTGGSVSTLTIQRTQQEDSAVYLCASSLTYGYTFGSGTRLTVV.

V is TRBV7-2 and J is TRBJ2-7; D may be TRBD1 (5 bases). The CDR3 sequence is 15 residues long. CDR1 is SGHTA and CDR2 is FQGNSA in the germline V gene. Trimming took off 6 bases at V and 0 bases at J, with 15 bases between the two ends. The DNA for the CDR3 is TGTGCCAGCAGGCCTAACAGGCGGAGCTCCTACGAGCAGTACTTC. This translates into CASRPNRRSSYEQYF.

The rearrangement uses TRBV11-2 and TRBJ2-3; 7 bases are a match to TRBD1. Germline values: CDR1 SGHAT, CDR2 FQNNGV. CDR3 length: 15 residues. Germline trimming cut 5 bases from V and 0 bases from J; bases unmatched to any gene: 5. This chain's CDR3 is CASSHWDSSTDTQYF. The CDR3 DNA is TGTGCCAGCAGCCATTGGGACAGCAGCACAGATACGCAGTATTTT. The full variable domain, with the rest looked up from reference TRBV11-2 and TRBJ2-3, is EAGVAQSPRYKIIEKRQSVAFWCNPISGHATLYWYQQILGQGPKLLIQFQNNGVVDDSQLPKDRFSAERLKGVDSTLKIQPAKLEDSAVYLCASSHWDSSTDTQYFGPGTRLTVL.

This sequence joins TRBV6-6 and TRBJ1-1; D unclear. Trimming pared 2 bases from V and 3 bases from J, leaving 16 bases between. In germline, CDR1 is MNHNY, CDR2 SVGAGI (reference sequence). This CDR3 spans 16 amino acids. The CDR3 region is CASSYEYLLGDTEAFF. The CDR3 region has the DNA TGTGCCAGCAGTTACGAGTACCTGCTGGGAGACACTGAAGCTTTCTTT.

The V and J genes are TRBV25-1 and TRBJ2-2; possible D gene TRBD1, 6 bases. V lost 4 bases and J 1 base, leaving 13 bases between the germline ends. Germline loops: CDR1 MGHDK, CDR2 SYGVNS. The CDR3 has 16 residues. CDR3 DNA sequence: TGTGCCAGCAGTGTCTACGGGACATTGAACACCGGGGAGCTGTTTTTT. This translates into CASSVYGTLNTGELFF. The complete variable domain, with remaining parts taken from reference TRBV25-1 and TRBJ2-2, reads EADIYQTPRYLVIGTGKKITLECSQTMGHDKMYWYQQDPGMELHLIHYSYGVNSTEKGDLSSESTVSRIRTEHFPLTLESARPSHTSQYLCASSVYGTLNTGELFFGEGSRLTVL.

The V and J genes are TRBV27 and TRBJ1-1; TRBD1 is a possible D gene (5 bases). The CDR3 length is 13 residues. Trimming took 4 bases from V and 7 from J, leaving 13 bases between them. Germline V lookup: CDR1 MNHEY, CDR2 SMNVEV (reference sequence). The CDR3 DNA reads TGTGCCAGCAGTTCCCCCCTGGGGCTTGAAGCTTTCTTT. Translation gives CASSSPLGLEAFF.

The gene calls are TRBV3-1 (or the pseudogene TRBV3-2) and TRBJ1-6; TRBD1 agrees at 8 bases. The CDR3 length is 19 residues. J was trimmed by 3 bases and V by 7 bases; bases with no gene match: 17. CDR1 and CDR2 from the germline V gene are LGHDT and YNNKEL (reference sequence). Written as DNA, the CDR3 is TGTGCCAGCACAAGAGGGACAGGACCCCCAGGGGGCTATAATTCACCCCTCCACTTT. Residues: CASTRGTGPPGGYNSPLHF.

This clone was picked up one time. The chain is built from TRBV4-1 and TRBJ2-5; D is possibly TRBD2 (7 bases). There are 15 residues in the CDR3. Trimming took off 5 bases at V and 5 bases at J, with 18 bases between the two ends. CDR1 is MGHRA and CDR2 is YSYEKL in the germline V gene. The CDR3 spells CASSNGGPKRETQYF. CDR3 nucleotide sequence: TGCGCCAGCAGCAACGGGGGGCCGAAGAGGGAGACCCAGTACTTC.

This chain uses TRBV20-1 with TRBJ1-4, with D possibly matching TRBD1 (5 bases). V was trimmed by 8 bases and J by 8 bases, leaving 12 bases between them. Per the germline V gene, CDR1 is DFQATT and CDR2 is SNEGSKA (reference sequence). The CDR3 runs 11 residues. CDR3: CSPGQGEKLFF. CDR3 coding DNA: TGCAGTCCGGGTCAGGGCGAAAAACTGTTTTTT.

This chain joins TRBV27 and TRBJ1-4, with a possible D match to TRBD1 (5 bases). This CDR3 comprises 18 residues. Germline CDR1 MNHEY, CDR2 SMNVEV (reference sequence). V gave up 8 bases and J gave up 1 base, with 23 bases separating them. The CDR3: CASRTGTTHTGTNEKLFF. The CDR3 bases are TGTGCCAGCCGAACCGGGACTACTCACACCGGAACTAATGAAAAACTGTTTTTT.

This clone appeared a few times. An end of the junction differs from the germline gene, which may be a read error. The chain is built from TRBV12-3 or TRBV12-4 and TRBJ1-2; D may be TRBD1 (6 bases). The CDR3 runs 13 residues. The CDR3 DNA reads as TGTGCCAGCAGTTTAGTGGGTAGTGGGGGCCATCCCTTC. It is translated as CASSLVGSGGHPF.

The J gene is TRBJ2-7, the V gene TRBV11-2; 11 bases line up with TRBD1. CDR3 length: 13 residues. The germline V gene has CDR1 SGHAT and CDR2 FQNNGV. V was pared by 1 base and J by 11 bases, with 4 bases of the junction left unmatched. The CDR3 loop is CASSLGGTGGKYF. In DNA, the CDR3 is TGTGCCAGCAGCTTAGGGGGGACAGGGGGAAAGTACTTC.

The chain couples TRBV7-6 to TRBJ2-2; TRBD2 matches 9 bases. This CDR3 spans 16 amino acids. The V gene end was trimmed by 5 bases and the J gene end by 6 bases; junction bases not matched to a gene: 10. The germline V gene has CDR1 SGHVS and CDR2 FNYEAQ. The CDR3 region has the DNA TGTGCCAGCAGCCCCAGCGGGGGGCAATGGGCCGGGGAGCTGTTTTTT. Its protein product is CASSPSGGQWAGELFF.

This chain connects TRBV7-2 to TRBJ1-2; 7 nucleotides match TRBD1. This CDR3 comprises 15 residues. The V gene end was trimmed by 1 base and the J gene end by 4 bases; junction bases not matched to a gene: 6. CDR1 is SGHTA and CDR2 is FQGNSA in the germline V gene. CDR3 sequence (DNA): TGTGCCAGCAGCTTAGGAAGGGGGCGTGGCTATGGCTACACCTTC. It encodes CASSLGRGRGYGYTF.

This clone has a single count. The CDR3 DNA is TGTGCCAGCTCACCACCCTCCAGGTTGGATGAGCAGTTCTTC. The encoded protein is CASSPPSRLDEQFF. V gene TRBV18 combines with J gene TRBJ2-1, with no clear D. Germline CDR1 and CDR2: KGHSH and LQKENI. CDR3 size: 14 residues. Deletions cut 0 bases from V and 8 bases from J, with 11 bases between. Filled out from reference TRBV18 and TRBJ2-1, the complete variable domain reads NAGVMQNPRHLVRRRGQEARLRCSPMKGHSHVYWYRQLPEEGLKFMVYLQKENIIDESGMPKERFSAEFPKEGPSILRIQQVVRGDSAAYFCASSPPSRLDEQFFGPGTRLTVL.

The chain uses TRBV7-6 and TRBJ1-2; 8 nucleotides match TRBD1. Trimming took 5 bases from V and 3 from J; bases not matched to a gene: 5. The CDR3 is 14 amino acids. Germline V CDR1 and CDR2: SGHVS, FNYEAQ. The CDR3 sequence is CASSNNRGDYGYTF. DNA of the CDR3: TGTGCCAGCAGCAATAACAGGGGGGACTATGGCTACACCTTC.

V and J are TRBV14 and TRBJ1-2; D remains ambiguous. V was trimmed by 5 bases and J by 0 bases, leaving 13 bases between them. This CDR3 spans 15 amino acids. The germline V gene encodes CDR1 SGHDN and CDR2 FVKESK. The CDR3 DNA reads TGTGCCAGCAGCTTCCTCGCCGCGACTAACTATGGCTACACCTTC. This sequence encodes CASSFLAATNYGYTF.

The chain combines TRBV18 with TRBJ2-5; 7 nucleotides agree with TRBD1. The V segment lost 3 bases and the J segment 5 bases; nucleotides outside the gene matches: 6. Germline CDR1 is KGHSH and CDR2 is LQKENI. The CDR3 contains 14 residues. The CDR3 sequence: CASSPSQGMETQYF. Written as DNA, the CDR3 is TGTGCCAGCTCACCGTCACAGGGGATGGAGACCCAGTACTTC.